The 21 T cell receptor beta chains below all came from one sample that was sequenced in a study of blood T cell repertoires in COVID-19. Produced via immunoSEQ multiplex PCR; TCRdb's table is partial and in-frame only. The sample has roughly 280,000 clones; 75% to 90% are singletons. Sequenced: peripheral blood. The receptor set was obtained from a man in his fifties or sixties with acute or convalescent COVID-19.

The V gene is TRBV5-4, the J gene TRBJ2-7, with 7 nucleotides matching TRBD1. Germline V gene sequence: CDR1 SGHNT, CDR2 YYREEE (reference sequence). The V and J ends lost 4 bases and 3 bases, in that order; junction bases with no gene match: 10. CDR3 length equals 15 residues. The CDR3 loop is CASSLPGQRSYEQYF. The CDR3 DNA reads as TGTGCCAGCAGCCTCCCGGGACAGAGAAGCTACGAGCAGTACTTC. Filled out from reference TRBV5-4 and TRBJ2-7, the complete variable domain reads ETGVTQSPTHLIKTRGQQVTLRCSSQSGHNTVSWYQQALGQGPQFIFQYYREEENGRGNFPPRFSGLQFPNYSSELNVNALELDDSALYLCASSLPGQRSYEQYFGPGTRLTVT.

The chain links TRBV7-8 to TRBJ1-2, with a possible D match to TRBD1 (5 bases). The CDR3 covers 19 residues. The V end lost 1 base, the J end lost 5 bases, and 26 bases lay between the germline ends. Germline assignment: CDR1 SGHVS and CDR2 FQNEAQ. The CDR3 sequence is CASSLVVVDNRIGGYGYTF. CDR3 sequence (DNA): TGTGCCAGCAGCTTAGTCGTGGTAGACAACAGGATCGGAGGGTATGGCTACACCTTC.

The chain joins TRBV27 to TRBJ2-7; 7 bases are shared with TRBD1. The CDR3 length is 16 residues. V shed 2 bases and J 2 bases; nucleotides not matched to a gene: 9. Germline CDR1 MNHEY, CDR2 SMNVEV (reference sequence). CDR3 coding DNA: TGTGCCAGCAGTTTAGACCCCGGGACAGCCCCCTACGAGCAGTACTTC. Encoded protein: CASSLDPGTAPYEQYF.

With respect to this clone: The same CDR3 also results from other DNA sequences found in this sample. J is TRBJ2-5 and V is TRBV19, with D possibly TRBD1 on 6 matching bases. Germline CDR1 LNHDA, CDR2 SQIVND (reference sequence). The V end was cut by 3 bases, the J end by 4 bases, with 9 bases between. The CDR3 loop spans 13 amino acids. DNA for the CDR3: TGTGCCAGTAGTATCGGCAGGGGAGAGACCCAGTACTTC. Encoded protein: CASSIGRGETQYF.

In this sample, this clone turned up once. The chain joins TRBV27 to TRBJ2-2; 8 bases match TRBD2. CDR1 is MNHEY and CDR2 is SMNVEV in the germline V gene (reference sequence). The CDR3 totals 15 residues. With 6 bases clipped from V and 3 bases from J, the junction kept 6 bases outside the gene matches. Here the CDR3 reads CASSRGGAYTGELFF. The DNA for the CDR3 is TGTGCCAGCAGCCGGGGGGGCGCGTACACCGGGGAGCTGTTTTTT.

The chain carries TRBV5-1 and TRBJ2-7, with D possibly matching TRBD2 (5 bases). The CDR3 has 16 residues. Trimming left V 2 bases short and J 1 base short, with 16 bases between. CDR1 and CDR2 from the germline V gene are SGHRS and YFSETQ. The CDR3 reads CASSFGHHRGSYEQYF. CDR3 DNA: TGCGCCAGCAGCTTCGGCCACCATCGGGGATCCTACGAGCAGTACTTC.

The gene calls are TRBV6-1 and TRBJ1-2; TRBD1 agrees at 10 bases. The CDR3 sequence is 15 residues long. Germline loops: CDR1 MNHNS, CDR2 SASEGT. The ends lost 3 bases at V and 6 bases at J; junction bases unmatched: 7. The CDR3 DNA reads as TGTGCCAGCAGTGAGGGTGCGGGGACAGGGGATGGCTACACCTTC. Its protein product is CASSEGAGTGDGYTF.

J is TRBJ2-1 and V is TRBV21-1; the D call TRBD1 from the table was never checked on the DNA. TRBV21-1 is a listed pseudogene. The CDR3 is made up of 15 amino acids. In nucleotides, the CDR3 is TGTGCCAGCAGCAAAGAGTCCAGGGACAGCAATGAGCAGTTCTTC. It translates to CASSKESRDSNEQFF.

The CDR3 region is CASSSTTGGGNTIYF. DNA for the CDR3: TGCGCCAGCAGCTCCACGACAGGAGGTGGAAACACCATATATTTT. The J gene is TRBJ1-3, the V gene TRBV5-1, with a weak D call TRBD1 (6 bases). CDR1 and CDR2 from the germline V gene are SGHRS and YFSETQ. V lost 3 bases to trimming and J lost 3 bases, with 13 bases between them. The CDR3 is made up of 15 amino acids.

This clone was seen just once. The V call is TRBV6-5, the J call TRBJ2-5; 9 nucleotides line up with TRBD2. Germline V gene data show CDR1 as MNHEY and CDR2 as SVGAGI. After removal of 2 bases from V and 3 bases from J, the junction contained 4 bases not matched to a gene. This CDR3 has 15 amino acids. CDR3 bases: TGTGCCAGCAGTTACGTGTTAGCGGGGGAAGAGACCCAGTACTTC. Amino acids: CASSYVLAGEETQYF.

This chain connects TRBV12-5 to TRBJ2-7, with TRBD2 identical over 9 bases. The CDR3 is 13 amino acids. CDR1 is LGHNT, CDR2 FRNRAP, per germline. Unmatched junction bases numbered 8, after V lost 5 bases and J lost 9 bases. CDR3 residues: CASGPDLTSGQYF. DNA for the CDR3: TGTGCTAGTGGTCCAGACCTGACTAGCGGGCAGTACTTC.

J is TRBJ1-1 and V is TRBV4-1; D gene uncertain. The CDR3 runs 16 residues. Germline lookup yields CDR1 MGHRA and CDR2 YSYEKL. Trimming removed 3 bases at V and 1 base at J, with 15 bases between. CDR3 nucleotide sequence: TGCGCCAGCAGCCATCCCGGCACAGACAAGAACACTGAAGCTTTCTTT. Its translation: CASSHPGTDKNTEAFF.

The rearrangement uses TRBV21-1 and TRBJ1-5; the D segment call TRBD1 is taken from the table without a DNA check. TRBV21-1 has pseudogene status. CDR3 size: 18 residues. CDR3 DNA: TGTGCCAGCAGCAAGAAACCGACAGGAGGTCGAAGCAATCAGCCCCAGCATTTT. Residues: CASSKKPTGGRSNQPQHF.

The chain joins TRBV18 to TRBJ2-7, with TRBD1 as a possible D gene (6 bases). Germline CDR1 is KGHSH and CDR2 is LQKENI. The CDR3 is 14 residues long. With 3 bases removed from V and 9 bases from J, the gap between germline ends came to 18 bases. The CDR3 DNA reads TGTGCCAGCTCACCCCAACAGGGATCGGAAGGGCAGTACTTC. Its translation: CASSPQQGSEGQYF.

This sequence joins TRBV19 and TRBJ2-3, with 7 bases identical to TRBD1. V trimming: 6 bases; J trimming: 3 bases; junction bases outside the gene matches: 6. Germline-derived CDR1 and CDR2 are LNHDA and SQIVND (reference sequence). This CDR3 region has 14 residues. The CDR3 nucleotides read TGTGCCAGTAGCGACAGGGTATGGACAGATACGCAGTATTTT. Translating it yields CASSDRVWTDTQYF.

A single count supports this clone. The chain links TRBV7-3 to TRBJ2-2; no reliable D call. Trimming removed 5 bases from V and 7 bases from J, with 11 bases in between. This CDR3 is 13 amino acids long. In germline, CDR1 is SGHTA, CDR2 FQGTGA. DNA of the CDR3: TGTGCCAGCAGCCCAGCCCGGAGCGGGGAGCTGTTTTTT. Protein: CASSPARSGELFF.

The genes are TRBV15 and TRBJ1-3; no definite D call. Trimming removed 2 bases at V and 0 bases at J, with 8 bases between. Germline V lookup: CDR1 LNHNV, CDR2 YYDKDF (reference sequence). The CDR3 totals 15 residues. The CDR3 DNA reads as TGTGCCACCAGCAGAAAACGGGACTCTGGAAACACCATATATTTT. It translates to CATSRKRDSGNTIYF.

This chain's CDR3 is CASSKACGGRTGNTIYF. The CDR3 nucleotides are TGTGCCAGCAGCAAAGCCTGCGGGGGGCGAACCGGAAACACCATATATTTT. The V and J genes are TRBV21-1 and TRBJ1-3. TRBV21-1 is labeled a pseudogene. This CDR3 has 17 amino acids.

The chain couples TRBV9 to TRBJ2-1, with 8 bases identical to TRBD2. Trimming took 0 bases from V and 3 from J; bases not matched to a gene: 5. Germline CDR1 SGDLS, CDR2 YYNGEE. This CDR3 spans 16 amino acids. DNA of the CDR3: TGTGCCAGCAGCGTAGACGGGCGGGGGGACTACAATGAGCAGTTCTTC. Amino acids: CASSVDGRGDYNEQFF. Full variable domain (outside the CDR3, taken from reference TRBV9 and TRBJ2-1): DSGVTQTPKHLITATGQRVTLRCSPRSGDLSVYWYQQSLDQGLQFLIQYYNGEERAKGNILERFSAQQFPDLHSELNLSSLELGDSALYFCASSVDGRGDYNEQFFGPGTRLTVL.

This sequence joins TRBV18 and TRBJ2-3; 8 bases are a match to TRBD1. The length of the CDR3 is 15 residues. Germline lookup yields CDR1 KGHSH and CDR2 LQKENI. The V segment lost 3 bases and the J segment 0 bases; nucleotides outside the gene matches: 2. CDR3 loop: CASSPTGGSTDTQYF. CDR3 nucleotides: TGTGCCAGCTCACCCACAGGGGGGAGCACAGATACGCAGTATTTT.

This clone was seen only a few times. V usage is TRBV3-1 (or the pseudogene TRBV3-2) and J usage is TRBJ2-1; 8 bases align to TRBD1. The germline CDR1 and CDR2 sequences are LGHDT and YNNKEL (reference sequence). The CDR3 is 15 residues long. V gave up 6 bases and J gave up 8 bases; unmatched junction bases: 12. For the CDR3, the DNA is TGTGCCAGCAGGCCTCAGGGGGCCGGTTACGATGAGCAGTTCTTC. Translating gives CASRPQGAGYDEQFF.